This T cell receptor (beta chain) was sequenced in a study of post-analysis software for immune sequencing data. Study background: Included among the disease courses, which were recorded for the cohort, were relapsing-remitting, secondary progressive and progressive-relapsing multiple sclerosis.

General study results and limits: There were a handful of TRBV segments more frequent in patients than controls, and TRBV5-6, TRBV5-1 and TRBV20-1 were among them. People with multiple sclerosis had a significantly lower normalized Chao1 diversity than controls did. By F measure, strong co-clustering occurred among samples prepared in the same batch.

Unique molecular identifiers were present in the TCR beta cDNA libraries. From approximately 0.95 to 9.8 million T cells, hundreds of thousands of cDNA molecules were obtained. TCRdb analysed the PCR reads with MiXCR anew, one entry per CDR3 protein. Here the sample spans about 820,000 distinct CDR3 sequences, about 57% being singletons. Regarding this clonotype: As yet, its antigen is unknown.

The CDR3 covers 16 residues. From germline, CDR1 is MNHEY and CDR2 SVGAGI. The V gene end was trimmed by 0 bases and the J gene end by 5 bases; junction bases not matched to a gene: 5. This TCR was sampled from a girl under 18 with multiple sclerosis. J is TRBJ2-1 and V is TRBV6-5; 9 nucleotides match TRBD2. The material sequenced was blood. The CDR3 region is CASSYSALAGNNEQFF. Here the CDR3 DNA reads TGTGCCAGCAGTTACTCGGCCCTAGCGGGGAACAATGAGCAGTTCTTC.